These 3 T cell receptor beta chains share one sample of origin, sequenced in a study. TCRdb itself ran the 5' RACE reads through MiXCR, one entry per CDR3 protein. This sample yields about 23,000 distinct CDR3 sequences, of which around 30% are seen a single time; approximately 2.2% belongs to the top ten. The sample taken for sequencing was tumor-infiltrating naive CD4+ T cells sorted from the breast tumor. Subset specified: naive CD4+ T cells, CD4+CD45RA+CD25-. The receptors originated from a female donor with breast cancer.

In regard to this clonotype: The CDR3 does not close with the conserved phenylalanine or tryptophan, likely indicating a read error. The rearrangement links TRBV10-2 to TRBJ2-3; 7 bases agree with TRBD2. Trimming took 2 bases from V and 2 from J; bases not matched to a gene: 4. This CDR3 contains 15 residues. CDR1 and CDR2 from the germline V gene are WSHSY and SAAADI. The CDR3 is CASSESGIDTDTQYS. In DNA, the CDR3 is TGCGCCAGCAGTGAGAGCGGGATTGACACAGATACGCAGTATTCT.

This clonotype was recorded a few times. This sequence joins TRBV7-8 and TRBJ1-2; D is unresolved. Germline values: CDR1 SGHVS, CDR2 FQNEAQ. The V end lost 1 base, the J end lost 4 bases, and 7 bases lay between the germline ends. CDR3 size: 13 residues. CDR3 bases: TGTGCCAGCAGCTTAGGCGGCGCCTATGGCTACACCTTC. Its protein is CASSLGGAYGYTF. Combining the CDR3 with reference TRBV7-8 and TRBJ1-2 gives the whole variable domain GAGVSQSPRYKVAKRGQDVALRCDPISGHVSLFWYQQALGQGPEFLTYFQNEAQLDKSGLPSDRFFAERPEGSVSTLKIQRTQQEDSAVYLCASSLGGAYGYTFGSGTRLTVV.

This clonotype was seen at least ten times. This chain joins TRBV25-1 and TRBJ2-2; TRBD1 agrees at 9 bases. The germline V gene has CDR1 MGHDK and CDR2 SYGVNS. V dropped 11 bases and J dropped 4; count of bases not matched to a gene: 8. The length of the CDR3 is 14 residues. Here the CDR3 DNA reads TGTGCCTCACGGGGACAGGGAGGCACCGGGGAGCTGTTTTTT. This sequence encodes CASRGQGGTGELFF.